These 15 T cell receptor beta chains came from one sample sequenced in a study of blood T cell repertoires in COVID-19. Clones were sequenced by immunoSEQ multiplex PCR, and TCRdb holds only the in-frame ones, with some missing. The table includes roughly 200,000 clones, about 85% detected once. Sequencing used PBMCs or T cells enriched from blood (not recorded which). The receptors derive from a man aged 40-55 years who had recovered from COVID-19.

This clone was seen once. The chain combines TRBV3-1 (or the pseudogene TRBV3-2) with TRBJ1-6; D is unresolved. The ends were cut back, 4 bases at V and 9 bases at J, with 13 bases in the middle. This CDR3 has 14 residues. Germline V gene lookup returns CDR1 LGHDT and CDR2 YNNKEL (reference sequence). The CDR3 DNA reads TGTGCCAGCAGCCCTAAGCAAGGAGGTTCACCCCTCCACTTT. It is translated as CASSPKQGGSPLHF.

V gene TRBV5-4 combines with J gene TRBJ2-7, with a weak D call TRBD2 (5 bases). V was cut by 0 bases and J by 0 bases, with 10 bases left in between. In germline, CDR1 is SGHNT, CDR2 YYREEE (reference sequence). There are 15 residues in the CDR3. CDR3 DNA sequence: TGTGCCAGCAGCTTGGGGCGGGTCACCTCCTACGAGCAGTACTTC. Its protein product is CASSLGRVTSYEQYF.

The chain employs TRBV24-1 and TRBJ1-2, with 7 nucleotides matching TRBD1. J was trimmed by 0 bases and V by 5 bases; bases with no gene match: 14. Germline assignment: CDR1 KGHDR and CDR2 SFDVKD. The CDR3 covers 18 residues. The CDR3 sequence: CATSGAIGTAGPNYGYTF. CDR3 bases: TGTGCCACCAGTGGTGCGATCGGGACAGCCGGTCCTAACTATGGCTACACCTTC.

This rearrangement joins TRBV3-1 (or the pseudogene TRBV3-2) to TRBJ2-1; TRBD2 is a possible D gene (5 bases). The CDR3 extends over 14 amino acids. Germline V CDR1 and CDR2: LGHDT, YNNKEL (reference sequence). The ends were cut back, 2 bases at V and 6 bases at J, with 11 bases in the middle. The CDR3 DNA reads as TGTGCCAGCAGCCAACTCTCCGGAGGCAATGAGCAGTTCTTC. Translating it yields CASSQLSGGNEQFF.

This chain uses TRBV19 with TRBJ2-7; D perhaps matches TRBD2 (6 bases). The V and J ends lost 4 bases and 3 bases respectively, with 10 bases between them. Germline V gene sequence: CDR1 LNHDA, CDR2 SQIVND (reference sequence). The CDR3 runs 13 residues. For the CDR3, the DNA is TGTGCCAGTAGTAGAATGGGGGGCTACGAGCAGTACTTC. Protein sequence: CASSRMGGYEQYF.

This chain uses TRBV3-1 (or the pseudogene TRBV3-2) with TRBJ2-1, with D possibly TRBD1 on 5 matching bases. The V gene lost 0 bases and the J gene lost 0 bases, with 9 bases spanning the gap. CDR1 LGHDT and CDR2 YNNKEL come from the germline V gene (reference sequence). The CDR3 loop spans 16 amino acids. CDR3 sequence: CASSQESDTSYNEQFF. The CDR3 DNA reads as TGTGCCAGCAGCCAAGAATCGGACACCTCCTACAATGAGCAGTTCTTC.

The rearrangement uses TRBV27 and TRBJ2-7, with D unclear. This CDR3 contains 12 residues. The ends were cut back, 4 bases at V and 7 bases at J, with 11 bases in the middle. The germline V gene encodes CDR1 MNHEY and CDR2 SMNVEV (reference sequence). CDR3 protein: CASSYPVSEQYF. In nucleotides, the CDR3 is TGTGCCAGCAGTTACCCAGTTTCAGAGCAGTACTTC.

This chain's CDR3 is CSAGTGTEAFF. The CDR3 DNA follows: TGCAGTGCAGGGACAGGGACTGAAGCTTTCTTT. This chain connects TRBV20-1 to TRBJ1-1, with 9 bases aligning to TRBD1. With 6 bases clipped from V and 5 bases from J, the junction kept 1 base outside the gene matches. Germline V lookup: CDR1 DFQATT, CDR2 SNEGSKA (reference sequence). CDR3 length equals 11 residues.

The chain recombines TRBV9 with TRBJ2-7; unclear D gene. This CDR3 is built from 15 residues. The germline V gene encodes CDR1 SGDLS and CDR2 YYNGEE. Between the trimmed V and J ends, which lost 4 bases and 5 bases, there was a span of 19 bases. CDR3 amino acids: CASSFYPTGSDEQYF. CDR3 sequence (DNA): TGTGCCAGCAGCTTCTATCCGACTGGGTCTGACGAGCAGTACTTC.

V gene TRBV3-1 (or the pseudogene TRBV3-2) combines with J gene TRBJ2-2, with 8 bases fitting TRBD2. The CDR3 totals 14 residues. Germline CDR1 is LGHDT and CDR2 is YNNKEL (reference sequence). V lost 6 bases, J lost 6 bases, and 6 bases stayed unmatched. CDR3 coding DNA: TGTGCCAGCAGTCCCCTAGCGGGTTCCGGGGAGCTGTTTTTT. This encodes CASSPLAGSGELFF.

In its sample, this clone was seen a few times. The genes are TRBV3-1 (or the pseudogene TRBV3-2) and TRBJ1-5, with D uncertain. This CDR3 contains 13 residues. Germline V lookup: CDR1 LGHDT, CDR2 YNNKEL (reference sequence). Trimming took 2 bases from V and 9 from J, leaving 11 bases between them. In nucleotides, the CDR3 is TGTGCCAGCAGCCAACCATTTAACGGGCCCCAGCATTTT. Protein: CASSQPFNGPQHF.

The rearrangement uses TRBV4-1 and TRBJ2-7; D may be TRBD2 (6 bases). The germline V gene has CDR1 MGHRA and CDR2 YSYEKL. This CDR3 region has 16 residues. Trimming shortened V by 1 base and J by 4 bases, and 17 bases separated the two germline ends. CDR3 region: CASSQVGVGGTYEQYF. For the CDR3, the DNA is TGCGCCAGCAGCCAAGTCGGGGTGGGGGGTACATACGAGCAGTACTTC.

V usage is TRBV13 and J usage is TRBJ1-2, with 7 bases aligning to TRBD1. The trim removed 2 bases at V and 5 bases at J, leaving 2 bases unmatched. The CDR3 sequence is 13 residues long. The germline V gene encodes CDR1 PRHDT and CDR2 FYEKMQ (reference sequence). The CDR3 DNA is TGTGCCAGCAGCTTACGGGACAGTTATGGCTACACCTTC. It specifies CASSLRDSYGYTF.

The rearrangement joins TRBV29-1 to TRBJ2-2; perhaps TRBD1 as D (6 bases). The germline V and J ends were trimmed by 7 bases and 4 bases, with 16 bases remaining between them. The CDR3 extends over 14 amino acids. CDR1 is SQVTM and CDR2 is ANQGSEA in the germline V gene. CDR3 in amino acids: CSAPTGSPTGELFF. CDR3 DNA: TGCAGCGCCCCTACAGGGAGCCCCACCGGGGAGCTGTTTTTT.

This rearrangement joins TRBV7-8 to TRBJ1-4, with TRBD1 matching over 8 bases. Unmatched junction bases numbered 11, after V lost 5 bases and J lost 6 bases. The CDR3 has 16 residues. From germline, CDR1 is SGHVS and CDR2 FQNEAQ. CDR3 in DNA: TGTGCCAGCAGCCCCGGGACAGGTTATGGAGATGAAAAACTGTTTTTT. This gives the protein CASSPGTGYGDEKLFF.